This TCR beta chain was retrieved from a study of T cell responses to AZD1222 COVID-19 vaccine. Notes on this clone: The target antigen is unknown.

Only in-frame clones appear in the TCRdb table, and some are missing; sequencing was by immunoSEQ multiplex PCR. The top ten clones hold 1.5% to 2% of a sample with under 150,000 clones, 90% of them seen once. Some second doses came at about 4 weeks and others at about 12 weeks; these were pooled. Study-wide results and limits: The number of AZD1222 recipients seropositive at baseline was only 6 or 7. Clonal diversity may have been underestimated in mostly white British donors. Dominant at 160-218 and 743-854, vaccine-associated CD4 TCRs also spanned spike.

Germline lookup yields CDR1 KGHSH and CDR2 LQKENI. This CDR3 is 13 amino acids long. V was shortened by 1 base and J by 8 bases, with 11 bases between the two germline ends. This chain connects TRBV18 to TRBJ1-2; D gene uncertain. The clonotype was recovered from an adult who received the AZD1222 COVID-19 vaccine. This material consisted of peripheral blood, taken 28 days after the second AZD1222 dose. CDR3 sequence reads: CASSPQDGRGYTF. CDR3 nucleotide sequence: TGTGCCAGCTCACCACAAGACGGCCGGGGCTACACCTTC.